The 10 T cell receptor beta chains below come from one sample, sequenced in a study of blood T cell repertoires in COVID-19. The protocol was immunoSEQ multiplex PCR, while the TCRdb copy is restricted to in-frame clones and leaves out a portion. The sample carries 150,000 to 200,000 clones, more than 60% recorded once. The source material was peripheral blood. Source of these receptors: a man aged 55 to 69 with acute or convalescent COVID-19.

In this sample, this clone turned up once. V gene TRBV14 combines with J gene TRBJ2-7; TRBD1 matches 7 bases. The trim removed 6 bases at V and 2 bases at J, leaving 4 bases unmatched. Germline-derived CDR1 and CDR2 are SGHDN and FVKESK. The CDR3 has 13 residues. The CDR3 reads CASSFGTAYEQYF. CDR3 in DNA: TGTGCCAGCAGTTTCGGGACAGCCTACGAGCAGTACTTC.

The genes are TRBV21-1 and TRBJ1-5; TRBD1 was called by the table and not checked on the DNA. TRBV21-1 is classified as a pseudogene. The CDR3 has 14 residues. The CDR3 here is CASRRTGGSQPQHF. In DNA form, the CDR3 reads TGTGCCAGCAGGAGGACAGGGGGCAGCCAGCCCCAGCATTTT.

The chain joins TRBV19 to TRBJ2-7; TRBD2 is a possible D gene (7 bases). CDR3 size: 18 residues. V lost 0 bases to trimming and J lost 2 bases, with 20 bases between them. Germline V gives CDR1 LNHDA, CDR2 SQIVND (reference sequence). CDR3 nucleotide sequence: TGTGCCAGTAGTATAGAAGCTGGGGGGGCGGCAGAAGCCTACGAGCAGTACTTC. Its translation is CASSIEAGGAAEAYEQYF.

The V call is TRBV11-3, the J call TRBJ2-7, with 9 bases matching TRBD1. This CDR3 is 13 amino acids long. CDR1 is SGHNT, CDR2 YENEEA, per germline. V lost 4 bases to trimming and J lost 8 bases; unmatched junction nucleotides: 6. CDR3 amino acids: CASSSGQGLQQYF. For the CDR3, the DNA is TGTGCCAGCAGCTCGGGACAGGGCCTACAGCAGTACTTC.

The DNA of the CDR3 is TGTGCCAGCAGCTTATTGTCAACAGGGGGCGCGAGGCAGCCCCAGCATTTT. It encodes CASSLLSTGGARQPQHF. The rearrangement uses TRBV7-8 and TRBJ1-5; 9 positions match TRBD1. The germline V gene has CDR1 SGHVS and CDR2 FQNEAQ. The junction had 12 bases not matched to a gene; V was cut back by 2 bases and J by 7 bases. CDR3 length: 17 residues.

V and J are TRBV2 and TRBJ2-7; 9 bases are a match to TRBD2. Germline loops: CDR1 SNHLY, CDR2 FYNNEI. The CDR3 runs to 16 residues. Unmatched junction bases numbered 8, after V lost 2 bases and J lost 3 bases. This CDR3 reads CASSELGSGGIYEQYF. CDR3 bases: TGTGCCAGCAGTGAACTTGGGAGCGGGGGGATCTACGAGCAGTACTTC. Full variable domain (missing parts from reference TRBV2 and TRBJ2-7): EPEVTQTPSHQVTQMGQEVILRCVPISNHLYFYWYRQILGQKVEFLVSFYNNEISEKSEIFDDQFSVERPDGSNFTLKIRSTKLEDSAMYFCASSELGSGGIYEQYFGPGTRLTVT.

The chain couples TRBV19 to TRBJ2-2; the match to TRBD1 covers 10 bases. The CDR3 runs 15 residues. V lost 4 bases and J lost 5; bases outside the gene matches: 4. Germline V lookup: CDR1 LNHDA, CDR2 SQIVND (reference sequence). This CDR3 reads CASSTGTGDTGELFF. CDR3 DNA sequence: TGTGCCAGTAGTACCGGGACAGGGGATACCGGGGAGCTGTTTTTT.

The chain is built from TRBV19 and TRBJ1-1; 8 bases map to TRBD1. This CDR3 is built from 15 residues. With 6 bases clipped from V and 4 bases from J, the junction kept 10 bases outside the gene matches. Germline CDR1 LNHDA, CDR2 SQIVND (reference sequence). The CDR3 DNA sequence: TGTGCCAGTAGACGCGGACAGGGAGGGGGCACTGAAGCTTTCTTT. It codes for CASRRGQGGGTEAFF.

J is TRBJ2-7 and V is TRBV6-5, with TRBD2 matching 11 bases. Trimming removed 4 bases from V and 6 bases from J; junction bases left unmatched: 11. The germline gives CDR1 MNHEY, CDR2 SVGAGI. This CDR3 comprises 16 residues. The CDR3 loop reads CASSFLAGGPGVEQYF. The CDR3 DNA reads TGTGCCAGCAGTTTCCTAGCGGGGGGCCCCGGGGTCGAGCAGTACTTC.

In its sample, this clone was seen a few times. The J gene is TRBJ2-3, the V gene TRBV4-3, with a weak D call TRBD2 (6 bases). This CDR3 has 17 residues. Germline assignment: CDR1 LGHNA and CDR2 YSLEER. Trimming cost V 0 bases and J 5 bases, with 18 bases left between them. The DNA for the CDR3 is TGCGCCAGCAGCCAAGAGATAGCTCGGGGAGGTGGAGATACGCAGTATTTT. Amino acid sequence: CASSQEIARGGGDTQYF.